The clone carrying this T cell receptor beta chain has more than one count but fewer than ten. Molecules of cDNA were individually given unique molecular identifiers that were attached to them. In TCRdb, the 5' RACE reads were re-called with MiXCR into one record per CDR3 protein. This table has nearly 55,000 distinct CDR3 sequences, roughly 7.6% appearing once. These data come from a study of early T cells in non-severe SARS-CoV-2 infection. Germline CDR1 is MGHRA and CDR2 is YSYEKL. This CDR3 is 15 amino acids long. The junction had 2 bases not matched to a gene; V was cut back by 0 bases and J by 1 base.

This clonotype originated in an adult who was a healthcare worker with PCR-confirmed SARS-CoV-2 infection or an uninfected control (not recorded which). Sequenced material: whole blood, taken at baseline. The chain employs TRBV4-1 and TRBJ2-5, with TRBD1 matching over 7 bases. Here the CDR3 reads CASSQEDRTQETQYF. In nucleotides, the CDR3 is TGCGCCAGCAGCCAAGAGGACAGGACCCAAGAGACCCAGTACTTC.